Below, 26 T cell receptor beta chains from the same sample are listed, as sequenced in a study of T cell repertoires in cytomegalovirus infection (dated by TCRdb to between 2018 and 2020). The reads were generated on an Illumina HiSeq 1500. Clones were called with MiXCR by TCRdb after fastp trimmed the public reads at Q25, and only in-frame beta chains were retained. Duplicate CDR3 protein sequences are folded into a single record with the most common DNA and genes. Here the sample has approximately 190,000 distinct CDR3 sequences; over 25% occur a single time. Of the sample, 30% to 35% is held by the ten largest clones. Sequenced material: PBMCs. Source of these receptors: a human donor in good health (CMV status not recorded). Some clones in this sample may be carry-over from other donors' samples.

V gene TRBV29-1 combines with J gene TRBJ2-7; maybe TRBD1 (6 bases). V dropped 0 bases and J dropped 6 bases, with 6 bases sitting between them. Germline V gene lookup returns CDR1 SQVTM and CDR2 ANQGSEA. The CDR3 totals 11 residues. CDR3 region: CSVEEGGEQYF. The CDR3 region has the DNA TGCAGCGTTGAAGAAGGGGGCGAGCAGTACTTC.

CDR3 nucleotides: TGTGCCAGCAGTTTAGAGTCAGGTAGGAAGGCTTTCTTT. Protein product: CASSLESGRKAFF. The genes are TRBV12-3 or TRBV12-4 and TRBJ1-1; unclear D gene. Trimming took off 1 base at V and 11 bases at J, with 14 bases between the two ends. This CDR3 contains 13 residues.

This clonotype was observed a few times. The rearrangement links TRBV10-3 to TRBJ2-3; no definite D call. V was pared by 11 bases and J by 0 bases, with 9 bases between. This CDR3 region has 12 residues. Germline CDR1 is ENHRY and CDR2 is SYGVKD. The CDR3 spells CAAQTSTDTQYF. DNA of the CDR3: TGTGCCGCCCAAACTAGCACAGATACGCAGTATTTT.

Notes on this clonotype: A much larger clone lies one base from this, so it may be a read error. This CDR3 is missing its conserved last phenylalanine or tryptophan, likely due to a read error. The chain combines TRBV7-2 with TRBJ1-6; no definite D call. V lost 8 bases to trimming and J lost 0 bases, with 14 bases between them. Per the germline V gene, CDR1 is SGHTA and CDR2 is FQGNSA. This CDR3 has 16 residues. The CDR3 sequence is CASREGHSSYNSPLHS. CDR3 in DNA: TGTGCCAGCCGGGAAGGTCACAGCTCCTATAATTCACCCCTCCACTCT.

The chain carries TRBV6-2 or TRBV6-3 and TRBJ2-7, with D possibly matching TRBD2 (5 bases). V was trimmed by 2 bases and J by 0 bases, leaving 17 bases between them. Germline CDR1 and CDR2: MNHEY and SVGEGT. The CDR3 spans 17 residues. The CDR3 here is CASSYEPRRLNSYEQYF. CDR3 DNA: TGTGCCAGCAGTTACGAGCCCAGGAGGCTGAACTCCTACGAGCAGTACTTC.

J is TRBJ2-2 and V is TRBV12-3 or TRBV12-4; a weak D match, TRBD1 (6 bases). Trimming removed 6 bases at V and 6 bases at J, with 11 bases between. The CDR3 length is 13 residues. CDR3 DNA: TGTGCCAGCAGATTACAGGGTTCCGGGGAGCTGTTTTTT. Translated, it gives CASRLQGSGELFF.

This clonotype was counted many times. The CDR3 spells CSVAKGERVDTQYF. For the CDR3, the DNA is TGCAGCGTCGCGAAGGGAGAAAGGGTAGATACGCAGTATTTT. V and J are TRBV29-1 and TRBJ2-3; tentatively, D is TRBD2 (5 bases). The V gene lost 6 bases and the J gene lost 5 bases, with 18 bases spanning the gap. This CDR3 contains 14 residues. Germline-derived CDR1 and CDR2 are SQVTM and ANQGSEA.

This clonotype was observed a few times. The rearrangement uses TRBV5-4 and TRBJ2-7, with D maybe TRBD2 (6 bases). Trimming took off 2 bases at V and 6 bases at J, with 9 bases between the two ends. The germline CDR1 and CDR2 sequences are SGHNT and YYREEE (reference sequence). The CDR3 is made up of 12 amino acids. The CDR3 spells CASSLGLSEQYF. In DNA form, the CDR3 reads TGTGCCAGCAGCTTAGGACTAAGCGAGCAGTACTTC.

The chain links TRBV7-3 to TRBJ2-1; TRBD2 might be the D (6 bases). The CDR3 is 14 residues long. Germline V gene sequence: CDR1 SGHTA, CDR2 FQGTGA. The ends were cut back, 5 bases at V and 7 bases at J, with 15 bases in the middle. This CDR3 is CASSIGGYVNEQFF. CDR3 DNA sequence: TGTGCCAGCAGCATAGGAGGGTATGTGAATGAGCAGTTCTTC.

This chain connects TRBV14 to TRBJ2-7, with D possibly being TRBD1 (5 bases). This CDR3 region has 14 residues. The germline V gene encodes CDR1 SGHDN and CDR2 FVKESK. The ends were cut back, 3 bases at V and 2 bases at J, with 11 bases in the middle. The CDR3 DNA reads TGTGCCAGCAGCCACAGGGAAGCGACCTACGAGCAGTACTTC. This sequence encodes CASSHREATYEQYF.

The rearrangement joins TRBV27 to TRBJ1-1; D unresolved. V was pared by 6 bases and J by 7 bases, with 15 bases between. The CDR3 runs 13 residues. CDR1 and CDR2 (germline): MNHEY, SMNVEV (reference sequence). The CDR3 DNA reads TGTGCCAGCAGCGTAAAGCGGGATTTTGAAGCTTTCTTT. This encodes CASSVKRDFEAFF.

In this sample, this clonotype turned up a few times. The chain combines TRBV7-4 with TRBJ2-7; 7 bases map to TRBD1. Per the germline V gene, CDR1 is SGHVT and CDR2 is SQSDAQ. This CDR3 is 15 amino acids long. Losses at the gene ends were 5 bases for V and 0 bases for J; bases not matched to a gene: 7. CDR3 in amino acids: CASSTRDSASYEQYF. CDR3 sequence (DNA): TGTGCCAGCAGCACCCGGGACAGCGCCTCCTACGAGCAGTACTTC.

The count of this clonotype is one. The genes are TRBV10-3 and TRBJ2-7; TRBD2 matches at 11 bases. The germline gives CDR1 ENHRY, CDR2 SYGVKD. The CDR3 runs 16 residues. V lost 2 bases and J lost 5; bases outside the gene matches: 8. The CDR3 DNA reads TGTGCCATCAGTGAGATCCTAGCGGGGGGCTTCAACGAGCAGTACTTC. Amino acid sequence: CAISEILAGGFNEQYF.

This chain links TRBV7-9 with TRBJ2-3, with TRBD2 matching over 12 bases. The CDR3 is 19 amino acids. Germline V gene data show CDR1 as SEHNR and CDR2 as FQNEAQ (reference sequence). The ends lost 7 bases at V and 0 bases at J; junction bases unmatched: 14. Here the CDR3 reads CASNRLAGAARVSTDTQYF. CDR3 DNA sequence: TGTGCCAGCAACCGACTAGCGGGAGCCGCTCGAGTTAGCACAGATACGCAGTATTTT.

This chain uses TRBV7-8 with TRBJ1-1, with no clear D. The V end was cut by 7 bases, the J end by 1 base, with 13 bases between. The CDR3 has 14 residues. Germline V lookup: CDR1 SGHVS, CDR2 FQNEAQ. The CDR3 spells CASTSSPGNTEAFF. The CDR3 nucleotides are TGTGCCAGCACCTCGTCCCCAGGGAACACTGAAGCTTTCTTT.

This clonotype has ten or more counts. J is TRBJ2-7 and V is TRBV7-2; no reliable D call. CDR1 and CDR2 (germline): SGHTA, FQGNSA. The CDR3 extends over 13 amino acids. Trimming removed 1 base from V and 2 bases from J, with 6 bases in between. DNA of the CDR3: TGTGCCAGCAGCTTAGGAGCTACCTACGAGCAGTACTTC. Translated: CASSLGATYEQYF.

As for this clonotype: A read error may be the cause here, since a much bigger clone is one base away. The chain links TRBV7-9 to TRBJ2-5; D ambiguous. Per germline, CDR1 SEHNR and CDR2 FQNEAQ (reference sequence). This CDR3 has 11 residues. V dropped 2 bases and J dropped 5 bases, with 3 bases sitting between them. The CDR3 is CASSLMETQYF. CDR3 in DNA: TGTGCCAGCAGCTTAATGGAGACCCAGTACTTC.

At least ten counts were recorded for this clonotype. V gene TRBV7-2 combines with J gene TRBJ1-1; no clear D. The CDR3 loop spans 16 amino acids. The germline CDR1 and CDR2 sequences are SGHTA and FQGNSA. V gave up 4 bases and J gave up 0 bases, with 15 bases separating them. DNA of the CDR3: TGTGCCAGCAGCTCCCGATTCGGACGGATGAACACTGAAGCTTTCTTT. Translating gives CASSSRFGRMNTEAFF.

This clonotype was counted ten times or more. CDR3 nucleotides: TGTGCCAGCAGCTTACGAGGTTCTCAGGGTCGCACAGATACGCAGTATTTT. This codes for CASSLRGSQGRTDTQYF. The genes are TRBV7-2 and TRBJ2-3; weak D call: TRBD1 (5 bases). The CDR3 is 17 amino acids. The germline V and J ends were trimmed by 2 bases and 1 base, with 16 bases remaining between them. Germline V CDR1 and CDR2: SGHTA, FQGNSA.

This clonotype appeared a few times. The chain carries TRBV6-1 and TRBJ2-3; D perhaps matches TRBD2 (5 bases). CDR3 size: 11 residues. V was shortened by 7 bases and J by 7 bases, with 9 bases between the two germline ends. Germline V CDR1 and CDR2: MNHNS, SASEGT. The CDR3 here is CASTGKNTQYF. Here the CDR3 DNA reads TGTGCCAGCACGGGAAAAAATACGCAGTATTTT.

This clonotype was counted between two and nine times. The CDR3 DNA sequence: TGTGCCAGCAGCCAAGAATTGGCGGCTACAACTAATGAAAAACTGTTTTTT. It encodes CASSQELAATTNEKLFF. This rearrangement joins TRBV4-2 to TRBJ1-4; D not resolved. The V gene lost 0 bases and the J gene lost 0 bases, with 11 bases spanning the gap. The germline gives CDR1 LGHNA, CDR2 YNFKEQ. CDR3 length equals 17 residues.

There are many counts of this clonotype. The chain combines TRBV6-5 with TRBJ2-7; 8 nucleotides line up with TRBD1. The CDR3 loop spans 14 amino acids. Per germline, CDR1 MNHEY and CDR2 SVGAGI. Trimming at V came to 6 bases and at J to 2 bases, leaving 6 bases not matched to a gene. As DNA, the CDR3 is TGTGCCAGCAGAAGACAGGGGAGGACCTACGAGCAGTACTTC. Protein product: CASRRQGRTYEQYF.

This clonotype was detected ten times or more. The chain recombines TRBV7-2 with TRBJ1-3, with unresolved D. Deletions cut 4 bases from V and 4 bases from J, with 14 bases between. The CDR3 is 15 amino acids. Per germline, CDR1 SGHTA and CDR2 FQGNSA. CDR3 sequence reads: CASSSRSGGGNTIYF. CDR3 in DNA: TGTGCCAGCAGCTCCCGGTCCGGAGGAGGAAACACCATATATTTT.

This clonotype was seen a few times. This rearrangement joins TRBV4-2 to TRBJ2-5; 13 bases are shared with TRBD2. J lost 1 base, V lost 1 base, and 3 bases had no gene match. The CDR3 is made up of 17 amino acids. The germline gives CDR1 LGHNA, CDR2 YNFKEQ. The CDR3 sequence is CASSQGLAGGGQETQYF. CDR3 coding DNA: TGTGCCAGCAGCCAAGGACTAGCGGGGGGTGGCCAAGAGACCCAGTACTTC.

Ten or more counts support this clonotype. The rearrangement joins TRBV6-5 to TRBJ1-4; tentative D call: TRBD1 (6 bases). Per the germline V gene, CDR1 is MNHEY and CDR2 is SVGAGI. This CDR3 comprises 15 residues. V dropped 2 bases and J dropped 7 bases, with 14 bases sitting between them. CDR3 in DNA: TGTGCCAGCAGTTACCAGGGCAGGGGTGGTGAAAAACTGTTTTTT. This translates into CASSYQGRGGEKLFF.

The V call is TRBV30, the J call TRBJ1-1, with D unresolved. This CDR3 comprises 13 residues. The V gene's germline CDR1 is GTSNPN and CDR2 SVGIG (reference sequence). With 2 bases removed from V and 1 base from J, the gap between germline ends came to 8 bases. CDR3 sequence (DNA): TGTGCCTGGAGTAGGGCCGCGAACACTGAAGCTTTCTTT. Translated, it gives CAWSRAANTEAFF.